A single TCR beta chain is shown here with its context. Antigen unknown. The data were taken from a study of T cells in Graves' hyperthyroidism and ophthalmopathy. The overall study: Pretreatment peripheral blood was obtained at initial diagnosis.

Whole-study results and caveats: Blood samples included most of the expanded thyroid clonotypes exceeding 0.001.

RNA transcripts provided the source from which TCR beta CDR3 regions were amplified. Carried out on the TCR CDR3, a first-round RT-PCR used the HTBI primer set. TCRdb recomputed calls from the multiplex PCR reads with MiXCR, one row per CDR3 protein. The data contain fewer than 550,000 distinct CDR3 sequences, less than 25% of them singletons. CDR3 length: 14 residues. V was cut by 6 bases and J by 9 bases, with 18 bases left in between. V gene TRBV12-3 or TRBV12-4 combines with J gene TRBJ1-3; a possible D gene is TRBD1 (6 bases). The material sequenced was blood. The TCR sequence derives from a woman under 40 with Graves' ophthalmopathy. CDR3 DNA sequence: TGTGCCAGCAGCCAACAGGGTGCGTGGGGCACCATATATTTT. Protein product: CASSQQGAWGTIYF.